The clone carrying this T cell receptor (beta chain) has ten or more counts. This sample is drawn from a study of T-cell memory formation after mild COVID-19. Study background: TCR clusters were largely donor specific.

TCRdb processed the 5' RACE reads anew with MiXCR; each CDR3 protein has one entry. The sample holds roughly 130,000 distinct CDR3 sequences, approximately 5.9% seen once. V lost 2 bases and J lost 3; bases outside the gene matches: 12. CDR3 length equals 18 residues. CDR1 is DFQATT and CDR2 is SNEGSKA in the germline V gene (reference sequence). This receptor was identified in an adult woman who had mild COVID-19 (a few samples of this study predate the infection). Cell type and time point are not known. This chain links TRBV20-1 with TRBJ2-3, with 12 bases matching TRBD2. The source material was PBMCs or a T cell subset sorted from them (not recorded which). The CDR3 sequence is CSARPPSGRAGITDTQYF. CDR3 nucleotides: TGCAGTGCTAGACCCCCTAGCGGGAGGGCGGGGATAACAGATACGCAGTATTTT.